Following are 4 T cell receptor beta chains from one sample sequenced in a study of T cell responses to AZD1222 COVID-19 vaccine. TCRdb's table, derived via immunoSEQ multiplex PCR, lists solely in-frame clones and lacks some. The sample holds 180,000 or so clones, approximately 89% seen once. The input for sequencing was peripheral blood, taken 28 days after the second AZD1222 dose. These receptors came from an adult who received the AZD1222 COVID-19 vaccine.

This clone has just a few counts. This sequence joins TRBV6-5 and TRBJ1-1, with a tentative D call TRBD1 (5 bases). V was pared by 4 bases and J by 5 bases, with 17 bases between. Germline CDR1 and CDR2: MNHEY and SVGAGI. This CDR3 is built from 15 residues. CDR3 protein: CASSSPGREKTEAFF. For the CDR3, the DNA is TGTGCCAGCAGTTCTCCGGGCAGGGAAAAAACTGAAGCTTTCTTT.

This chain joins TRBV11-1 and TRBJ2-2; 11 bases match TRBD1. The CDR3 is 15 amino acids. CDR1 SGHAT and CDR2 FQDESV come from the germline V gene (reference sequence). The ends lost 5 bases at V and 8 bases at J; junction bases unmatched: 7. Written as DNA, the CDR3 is TGTGCCAGCAGCGCGGACAGGGGGCTGTCAGGGGAGCTGTTTTTT. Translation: CASSADRGLSGELFF.

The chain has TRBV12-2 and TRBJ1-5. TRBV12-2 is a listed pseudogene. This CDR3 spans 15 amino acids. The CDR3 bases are TGTGCAAGTCGCTTAGTCGGCAGGGGAGGGCAGCCCCAGCATTTT. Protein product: CASRLVGRGGQPQHF.

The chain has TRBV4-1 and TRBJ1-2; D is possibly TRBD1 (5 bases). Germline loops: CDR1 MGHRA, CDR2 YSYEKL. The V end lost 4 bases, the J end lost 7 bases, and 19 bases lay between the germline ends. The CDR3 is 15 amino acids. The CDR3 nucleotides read TGCGCCAGCAGCCCCTCGCCCGGGGACGCCTCTGGCTACACCTTC. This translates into CASSPSPGDASGYTF.